Described below is a single T cell receptor beta chain sequence and its context. Germline trimming cut 6 bases from V and 4 bases from J; bases unmatched to any gene: 6. The CDR3 has 15 residues. In germline, CDR1 is SNHLY, CDR2 FYNNEI. Authors' data handling: Amplification with reference gene primers provided the estimates of nucleated cell counts. Here immunoSEQ multiplex PCR was the method, and the copy in TCRdb shows in-frame clones only, minus some. Clonal size and the V and J genes are those of that table, whereas D and trimming came from the DNA. The repertoire includes about 97,000 clones, roughly 89% of them detected once, and 15% sits in the top ten. This sample is drawn from a study of blood T cell repertoires in COVID-19. Study context: The analysed material was cDNA or gDNA that came from T cells, B-cell-depleted T cells, or PBMCs.

The receptor was isolated from a human donor in a cohort sampled during active COVID-19. The chain combines TRBV2 with TRBJ2-3; 11 bases match TRBD2. Specimen: peripheral blood. For the CDR3, the DNA is TGTGCCAGCAGGTCGACTAGCGGGAACGCAGATACGCAGTATTTT. Its protein is CASRSTSGNADTQYF.